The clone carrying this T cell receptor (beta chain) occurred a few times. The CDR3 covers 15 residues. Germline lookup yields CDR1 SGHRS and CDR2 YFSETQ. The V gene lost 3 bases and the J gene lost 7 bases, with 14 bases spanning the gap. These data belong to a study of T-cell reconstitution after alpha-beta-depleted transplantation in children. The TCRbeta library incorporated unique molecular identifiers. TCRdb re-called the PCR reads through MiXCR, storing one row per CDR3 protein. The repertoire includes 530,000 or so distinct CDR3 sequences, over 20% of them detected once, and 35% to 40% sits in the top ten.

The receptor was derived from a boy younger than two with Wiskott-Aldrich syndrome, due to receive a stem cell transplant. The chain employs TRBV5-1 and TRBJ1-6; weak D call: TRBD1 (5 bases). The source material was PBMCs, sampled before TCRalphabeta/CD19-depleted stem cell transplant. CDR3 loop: CASSSNGHRNSPLHF. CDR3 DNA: TGCGCCAGCAGCTCGAACGGACACCGCAATTCACCCCTCCACTTT.